The clone carrying this TCR beta chain was recorded only once. Its antigen is unidentified. The data stem from a study of radiotherapy plus CTLA-4 blockade in lung cancer. Overall study: Objective response was observed in about 19% of patients, and disease control in approximately 30%.

This CDR3 contains 18 residues. Unmatched junction bases numbered 9, after V lost 0 bases and J lost 4 bases. Germline V gives CDR1 LGHNA, CDR2 YSLEER. The data were produced by immunoSEQ multiplex PCR, yet TCRdb's version contains in-frame clones alone and is incomplete. The data contain about 32,000 clones, more than 70% of them seen just once; the ten biggest clones take up about 5.3%. Whole-study results and caveats: The authors reported that early blood T cell clone dynamics, with interferon-beta, best predicted response.

The genes are TRBV4-3 and TRBJ2-2, with 9 positions matching TRBD2. The TCR was taken from a human donor with non-small cell lung cancer who had stable disease on radiotherapy plus ipilimumab. The source material was peripheral blood, sampled from a patient treated with radiotherapy plus ipilimumab. The CDR3 region has the DNA TGCGCCAGCAGCCAAGATCGGGTAGGAGCGGGAGGCACCGGGGAGCTGTTTTTT. Encoded protein: CASSQDRVGAGGTGELFF.